The entry below describes one TCR beta chain. Its antigen is unknown. Trimming stripped 7 bases from V and 0 bases from J, with 12 bases between. Germline-derived CDR1 and CDR2 are SGHVS and FQNEAQ. The CDR3 totals 15 residues. Amplification of TCR beta CDR3 regions used RNA as the template. First-round RT-PCR with HTBI primers amplified the TCR CDR3 region. Each CDR3 protein is one row after TCRdb ran MiXCR on the multiplex PCR reads. The sample lists roughly 500,000 distinct CDR3 sequences; 40% to 50% were seen once. Patients showing uncontrolled infection, other autoimmune disease, pregnancy or lactation were ineligible. This specimen comes from a study of T cells in Graves' hyperthyroidism and ophthalmopathy. Study-level findings and limits: Most clonotypes that expanded in the thyroid above 0.001 also showed up in blood. From stable hyperthyroidism, ophthalmopathy was set apart by a 13 V-J model.

The sequenced material came from peripheral blood or thyroid tissue (not recorded which). This chain links TRBV7-8 with TRBJ1-4; no clear D. The sequence was collected from an adult woman with Graves' disease, either hyperthyroidism or ophthalmopathy (not recorded which). CDR3: CASTRLETTNEKLFF. The CDR3 DNA follows: TGTGCCAGCACCCGACTGGAAACAACTAATGAAAAACTGTTTTTT.